Listed below are T cell receptor beta chains from one sample, sequenced in a study of blood T cell repertoires in COVID-19. TCRdb's table, derived via immunoSEQ multiplex PCR, lists solely in-frame clones and lacks some. The table records about 300,000 clones, around 87% of them present only once. Sequenced: peripheral blood. These TCRs come from a man in his sixties or seventies with acute or convalescent COVID-19. Both conserved end residues are part of each CDR3. D genes are given only for firm matches. Only part of the rows carry a size: once, few, many, or a class if the clone is expanded.

TRBV6-1	NA	TRBJ2-2	NA	CASSGPDGVDTGELFF	TGTGCCAGCAGTGGGCCGGACGGGGTTGACACCGGGGAGCTGTTTTTT
TRBV5-1	NA	TRBJ2-1	NA	CASSLLQFTYNEQFF	TGCGCCAGCAGCTTGCTGCAGTTTACCTACAATGAGCAGTTCTTC
TRBV19	NA	TRBJ2-1	NA	CASSIGGSGLYNEQFF	TGTGCCAGTAGTATAGGTGGAAGCGGACTATACAATGAGCAGTTCTTC
TRBV14	NA	TRBJ1-1	NA	CASSRTWNTEAFF	TGTGCCAGCAGCCGGACTTGGAACACTGAAGCTTTCTTT
TRBV24-1	NA	TRBJ1-5	NA	CATSDSSQSNQPQHF	TGTGCCACCAGTGATTCTTCGCAGAGCAATCAGCCCCAGCATTTT
TRBV5-4	NA	TRBJ2-1	NA	CASSLPGDYNEQFF	TGTGCCAGCAGCTTGCCCGGGGATTACAATGAGCAGTTCTTC
TRBV6-5	TRBD1	TRBJ1-5	NA	CASSYSGTENQPQHF	TGTGCCAGCAGTTACTCGGGGACAGAGAATCAGCCCCAGCATTTT
TRBV5-1	TRBD1	TRBJ1-4	few	CASSLATGGAGEKLFF	TGCGCCAGCAGCTTGGCCACAGGGGGCGCGGGGGAAAAACTGTTTTTT
TRBV29-1	NA	TRBJ2-3	NA	CSVARAADTQYF	TGCAGCGTTGCACGTGCGGCAGATACGCAGTATTTT
TRBV28	NA	TRBJ1-4	NA	CASTQYSEKLFF	TGTGCCAGCACCCAATACTCTGAAAAACTGTTTTTT
TRBV29-1	NA	TRBJ2-1	NA	CSVKTRGDEQFF	TGCAGCGTGAAAACAAGGGGCGATGAGCAGTTCTTC
TRBV2	TRBD2	TRBJ2-1	NA	CASCRDKELGGRDNEQFF	TGTGCCAGCTGCCGGGACAAAGAACTAGGCGGGAGGGACAATGAGCAGTTCTTC
TRBV5-1	TRBD2	TRBJ2-4	NA	CASSRLSGSGAKNIQYF	TGCGCCAGCAGCCGACTGAGCGGGAGCGGGGCCAAAAACATTCAGTACTTC
TRBV2	TRBD1	TRBJ1-5	NA	CASSRWTGSNQPQHF	TGTGCCAGCAGTAGGTGGACAGGGAGCAATCAGCCCCAGCATTTT
TRBV7-9	NA	TRBJ2-5	NA	CASRYSGQETQYF	TGTGCCAGCAGATATTCCGGGCAAGAGACCCAGTACTTC
TRBV6-2/TRBV6-3	NA	TRBJ2-1	NA	CASSYLARNNEQFF	TGTGCCAGCAGTTACCTTGCCAGGAACAATGAGCAGTTCTTC
TRBV19	TRBD2	TRBJ2-7	NA	CASIEPGTSGRIEQYF	TGTGCCAGTATTGAACCCGGGACTAGCGGGAGGATCGAGCAGTACTTC
TRBV2	TRBD1	TRBJ1-4	NA	CASIPDRVGEKLFF	TGTGCCAGCATTCCGGACAGGGTCGGCGAAAAACTGTTTTTT
TRBV27	TRBD1	TRBJ1-1	NA	CASSSHGQATEAFF	TGTGCCAGCTCCTCCCATGGACAGGCGACTGAAGCTTTCTTT
TRBV5-1	NA	TRBJ1-1	NA	CASSSQTGDVAFF	TGCGCCAGCAGCTCCCAGACGGGGGACGTGGCTTTCTTT
TRBV28	TRBD1	TRBJ1-6	NA	CASSPLDRGFLTPLHF	TGTGCCAGCAGTCCCCTGGACAGGGGCTTCCTCACACCCCTCCACTTT
TRBV7-2	TRBD2	TRBJ2-7	NA	CASSFQGTSGSILYF	TGTGCCAGCAGCTTTCAGGGGACTAGCGGGAGCATTCTGTACTTC
TRBV29-1	TRBD2	TRBJ2-6	once	CSVGWGGDDGANVLTF	TGCAGCGTTGGATGGGGAGGGGACGACGGGGCCAACGTCCTGACTTTC
TRBV27	TRBD2	TRBJ2-1	NA	CASSPLAGGGQYNEQFF	TGTGCCAGCAGCCCCTTGGCCGGGGGGGGCCAATACAATGAGCAGTTCTTC